The next 16 T cell receptor beta chains were all read from a single sample in a study of early T cells in non-severe SARS-CoV-2 infection. TCRdb re-called the 5' RACE reads with MiXCR, one entry per CDR3 protein. The sample has 70,000 to 85,000 distinct CDR3 sequences, more than 4% seen once. Sequencing used whole blood, obtained at baseline. The receptor set was obtained from an adult who was a healthcare worker with PCR-confirmed SARS-CoV-2 infection or an uninfected control (not recorded which).

This clonotype appeared many times. This chain links TRBV3-1 with TRBJ1-1, with D tentatively TRBD1 (5 bases). The length of the CDR3 is 13 residues. Trimming shortened V by 6 bases and J by 4 bases, and 12 bases separated the two germline ends. Germline lookup yields CDR1 LGHDT and CDR2 YNNKEL (reference sequence). This CDR3 is CASRGIGATEAFF. CDR3 sequence (DNA): TGTGCCAGCAGAGGTATCGGGGCCACTGAAGCTTTCTTT. Full variable domain (missing parts from reference TRBV3-1 and TRBJ1-1): DTAVSQTPKYLVTQMGNDKSIKCEQNLGHDTMYWYKQDSKKFLKIMFSYNNKELIINETVPNRFSPKSPDKAHLNLHINSLELGDSAVYFCASRGIGATEAFFGQGTRLTVV.

This clonotype appeared many times. The chain couples TRBV4-2 to TRBJ1-4, with D uncertain. The length of the CDR3 is 14 residues. V was clipped by 2 bases and J by 4 bases, with 8 bases between them. CDR1 LGHNA and CDR2 YNFKEQ come from the germline V gene. The CDR3 DNA reads TGTGCCAGCAGCCAAAACGGGCTTAATGAAAAACTGTTTTTT. Its protein product is CASSQNGLNEKLFF.

There are a few counts of this clonotype. The rearrangement links TRBV20-1 to TRBJ1-2; a possible D gene is TRBD1 (6 bases). CDR1 DFQATT and CDR2 SNEGSKA come from the germline V gene (reference sequence). CDR3 length equals 14 residues. The V end lost 6 bases, the J end lost 12 bases, and 26 bases lay between the germline ends. CDR3 amino acids: CSASDRTHLYGDTF. As DNA, the CDR3 is TGCAGTGCCAGCGACAGGACCCACCTCTATGGGGACACCTTC.

The sample holds many counts of this clonotype. J is TRBJ2-1 and V is TRBV7-2; 9 nucleotides agree with TRBD2. In germline, CDR1 is SGHTA, CDR2 FQGNSA. With V trimmed by 3 bases and J by 4 bases, 10 bases remained unmatched. The CDR3 is 17 residues long. CDR3 bases: TGTGCCAGCAGCTTCTCCCTAGCGGGGAACAGTTACAATGAGCAGTTCTTC. Translation: CASSFSLAGNSYNEQFF.

In this sample, this clonotype turned up many times. The chain uses TRBV6-6 and TRBJ2-7; 15 bases are a match to TRBD2. Germline V gene sequence: CDR1 MNHNY, CDR2 SVGAGI (reference sequence). This CDR3 region has 17 residues. After removal of 4 bases from V and 3 bases from J, the junction contained 7 bases not matched to a gene. CDR3 protein: CASSLGLAGGVNYEQYF. As DNA, the CDR3 is TGTGCCAGCAGTTTAGGACTAGCGGGAGGGGTAAACTACGAGCAGTACTTC.

The sample holds a few counts of this clonotype. V usage is TRBV30 and J usage is TRBJ2-2; D may be TRBD1 (6 bases). Trimming took off 4 bases at V and 1 base at J, with 7 bases between the two ends. Germline CDR1 is GTSNPN and CDR2 is SVGIG (reference sequence). The CDR3 covers 13 residues. The CDR3: CAWMGQNTGELFF. In DNA, the CDR3 is TGTGCCTGGATGGGACAGAACACCGGGGAGCTGTTTTTT.

This clonotype was detected only a few times. The J gene is TRBJ1-5, the V gene TRBV18, with D possibly TRBD1 on 6 matching bases. Germline values: CDR1 KGHSH, CDR2 LQKENI. The CDR3 loop spans 14 amino acids. V was pared by 6 bases and J by 2 bases, with 11 bases between. The chain's CDR3 is CASSRGAGNQPQHF. CDR3 DNA: TGTGCCAGCTCCCGGGGGGCCGGCAATCAGCCCCAGCATTTT.

The chain employs TRBV12-3 or TRBV12-4 and TRBJ2-1, with TRBD1 matching over 7 bases. The CDR3 is made up of 12 amino acids. Unmatched junction bases numbered 4, after V lost 5 bases and J lost 9 bases. The CDR3 here is CASSPTGIEQFF. CDR3 bases: TGTGCCAGCAGTCCGACAGGGATTGAGCAGTTCTTC.

The rearrangement joins TRBV6-1 to TRBJ2-3, with D maybe TRBD1 (6 bases). The germline V gene encodes CDR1 MNHNS and CDR2 SASEGT. Trimming pared 7 bases from V and 4 bases from J, leaving 18 bases between. The CDR3 length is 15 residues. CDR3 coding DNA: TGTGCCAGCACCCAGCCACCCCAGGGGTCAGATACGCAGTATTTT. This gives the protein CASTQPPQGSDTQYF.

This clonotype was seen at least ten times. The chain links TRBV7-9 to TRBJ2-7; D gene uncertain. Germline V gives CDR1 SEHNR, CDR2 FQNEAQ (reference sequence). This CDR3 spans 11 amino acids. Trimming shortened V by 5 bases and J by 6 bases, and 8 bases separated the two germline ends. In nucleotides, the CDR3 is TGTGCCAGCAGCCTACAAAGCGAGCAGTACTTC. This sequence encodes CASSLQSEQYF.

This clonotype was counted only a few times. The chain couples TRBV6-5 to TRBJ1-3; D ambiguous. Germline V gives CDR1 MNHEY, CDR2 SVGAGI. The CDR3 totals 15 residues. The V gene lost 6 bases and the J gene lost 2 bases, with 14 bases spanning the gap. In DNA, the CDR3 is TGTGCCAGCAGCTACAAGGAGGGAGCTGGAAACACCATATATTTT. This encodes CASSYKEGAGNTIYF.

V gene TRBV29-1 combines with J gene TRBJ1-4, with D uncertain. Trimming cost V 0 bases and J 3 bases, with 5 bases left between them. Germline V gene lookup returns CDR1 SQVTM and CDR2 ANQGSEA. This CDR3 has 13 residues. Written as DNA, the CDR3 is TGCAGCGTTGAAGACGGACCTAATGAAAAACTGTTTTTT. This encodes CSVEDGPNEKLFF.

This clonotype was counted at least ten times. The gene calls are TRBV12-5 and TRBJ2-1; 9 bases match TRBD1. V lost 1 base to trimming and J lost 5 bases; unmatched junction nucleotides: 9. The V gene's germline CDR1 is LGHNT and CDR2 FRNRAP. This CDR3 contains 17 residues. This CDR3 reads CASGLGMGQGRDNEQFF. The CDR3 nucleotides read TGTGCTAGTGGTTTGGGCATGGGACAGGGACGGGACAATGAGCAGTTCTTC.

The sample holds many counts of this clonotype. CDR3 nucleotides: TGCGCCAGCAGCCAAGACGGGAGCTATGGCTACACCTTC. It is translated as CASSQDGSYGYTF. This rearrangement joins TRBV5-1 to TRBJ1-2; D gene uncertain. The CDR3 loop spans 13 amino acids. V shed 4 bases and J shed 4 bases, with 11 bases lying between them. Germline V CDR1 and CDR2: SGHRS, YFSETQ.

This clonotype was detected many times. J is TRBJ2-7 and V is TRBV9; the match to TRBD2 covers 7 bases. Trimming took 0 bases from V and 2 from J; bases not matched to a gene: 5. Germline assignment: CDR1 SGDLS and CDR2 YYNGEE. This CDR3 has 15 amino acids. The CDR3 loop is CASSVGNGRPYEQYF. In nucleotides, the CDR3 is TGTGCCAGCAGCGTAGGGAACGGGAGGCCCTACGAGCAGTACTTC.

The CDR3 is CSVGGDPYEQYF. The CDR3 region has the DNA TGCAGCGTTGGGGGGGACCCCTACGAGCAGTACTTC. The chain joins TRBV29-1 to TRBJ2-7, with D perhaps TRBD2 (6 bases). The germline V gene encodes CDR1 SQVTM and CDR2 ANQGSEA. V was pared by 4 bases and J by 2 bases, with 9 bases between. CDR3 length: 12 residues.